The 2 T cell receptor beta chains given below trace back to one sample, sequenced in a study of T cell responses to AZD1222 COVID-19 vaccine. Only in-frame clones appear in the TCRdb table, and some are missing; sequencing was by immunoSEQ multiplex PCR. The table lists some 140,000 clones, over 85% of them singletons, with approximately 6% in the top ten. Sequences were derived from peripheral blood, sampled on day 0 of AZD1222 vaccination. Every receptor here comes from an adult in good health.

The chain couples TRBV11-2 to TRBJ2-5, with a tentative D call TRBD2 (5 bases). The CDR3 length is 14 residues. From germline, CDR1 is SGHAT and CDR2 FQNNGV. V dropped 1 base and J dropped 7 bases, with 13 bases sitting between them. CDR3 DNA sequence: TGTGCCAGCAGCTTAGGACGCTCGCGGGCGACCCAGTACTTC. Translating gives CASSLGRSRATQYF.

This chain connects TRBV4-2 to TRBJ1-1; D is perhaps TRBD1 (5 bases). The CDR3 spans 16 residues. Germline V CDR1 and CDR2: LGHNA, YNFKEQ. V lost 4 bases and J 6 bases, leaving 21 bases between the germline ends. The CDR3 bases are TGTGCCAGCAGCCTTCACCGCCGCGGGGGGGTCCCTGAAGCTTTCTTT. Translating gives CASSLHRRGGVPEAFF.